The entry that follows covers one TCR beta chain sequence. Its antigen is unidentified. The CDR3 end is not reached by the read, which stops 3 residues before it; the germline J gene fills it in. This entry is derived from a study of T cells in women clearing cervical HPV infection. Whole-study context: Women with histologically confirmed HPV16-related CIN3 or worse, 2 with invasive cancer, served as cases. Cases' blood sampling followed lesion detection by median roughly five months (90 to 200).

Measured with immunoSEQ multiplex PCR; TCRdb has only the in-frame clones, and not every one. The listing records tens of thousands of clones. The germline CDR1 and CDR2 sequences are DFQATT and SNEGSKA (reference sequence). Germline trimming cut 6 bases from V and 0 bases from J; bases unmatched to any gene: 11. The CDR3 consists of 15 residues. Findings of the study overall: Controls had more TRBV6-7 (approximately 0.15%) than cases (approximately 0.11%).

The receptor was isolated from a woman between 18 and 70 years old with a cervical HPV16 infection that either progressed to CIN3+ or cleared (not recorded which). Material for sequencing was blood buffy coat. The chain couples TRBV20-1 to TRBJ2-7, with 7 bases that match TRBD1. The sequenced CDR3 bases are TGCAGTGCGCAAAGGCGGGCAGGGGGCTCCTACGAG. Its protein is CSAQRRAGGSYE. The complete CDR3 reads CSAQRRAGGSYEQYF.